Presented here are 21 T cell receptor beta chains from one specimen sequenced in a study of T cell responses to AZD1222 COVID-19 vaccine. TCRdb's table, derived via immunoSEQ multiplex PCR, lists solely in-frame clones and lacks some. The sample has approximately 83,000 clones; 75% to 95% are singletons. The specimen was peripheral blood, collected on day 0 of MenACWY control vaccination. The receptors shown here come from an adult in good health.

The J gene is TRBJ2-1, the V gene TRBV19, with 9 positions matching TRBD2. The CDR3 totals 13 residues. Germline V gene lookup returns CDR1 LNHDA and CDR2 SQIVND (reference sequence). V was clipped by 8 bases and J by 6 bases; unmatched bases: 5. CDR3 amino acids: CASDLAGRNEQFF. The DNA for the CDR3 is TGTGCCAGTGATCTAGCGGGACGCAATGAGCAGTTCTTC.

CDR3 nucleotides: TGTGCCATTGGGACAGGGGGCGTCTATGGCTACACCTTC. Amino acids: CAIGTGGVYGYTF. The V and J genes are TRBV7-9 and TRBJ1-2, with TRBD1 identical over 12 bases. V lost 10 bases, J lost 4 bases, and 4 bases stayed unmatched. Germline CDR1 and CDR2: SEHNR and FQNEAQ (reference sequence). The CDR3 is 13 residues long.

The chain recombines TRBV27 with TRBJ1-1, with 7 nucleotides matching TRBD1. The CDR3 spans 16 residues. Germline loops: CDR1 MNHEY, CDR2 SMNVEV (reference sequence). Trimming removed 3 bases from V and 4 bases from J; junction bases left unmatched: 11. The CDR3 nucleotides are TGTGCCAGCAGTTTCAGGGGGGAACAGGGGTCCACTGAAGCTTTCTTT. Protein: CASSFRGEQGSTEAFF.

The chain employs TRBV13 and TRBJ2-4, with D hard to call. Trimming pared 5 bases from V and 8 bases from J, leaving 13 bases between. CDR1 and CDR2 (germline): PRHDT, FYEKMQ (reference sequence). This CDR3 region has 13 residues. The DNA for the CDR3 is TGTGCCAGCAGCCCCCCGGGTCGGGACATTCAGTACTTC. Translation: CASSPPGRDIQYF.

V usage is TRBV19 and J usage is TRBJ1-1, with TRBD1 matching over 9 bases. The V gene end was trimmed by 5 bases and the J gene end by 5 bases; junction bases not matched to a gene: 6. Germline V gene data show CDR1 as LNHDA and CDR2 as SQIVND (reference sequence). The CDR3 consists of 14 residues. The CDR3 coding sequence is TGTGCCAGTAGTGTGACAGGGGGAGGGACTGAAGCTTTCTTT. This sequence encodes CASSVTGGGTEAFF.

This clone was counted a single time. The chain couples TRBV19 to TRBJ1-5; 8 bases align to TRBD1. Germline V gene data show CDR1 as LNHDA and CDR2 as SQIVND (reference sequence). This CDR3 has 16 amino acids. V shed 6 bases and J 0 bases; nucleotides not matched to a gene: 7. The CDR3 here is CASSGRGRSSNQPQHF. The CDR3 region has the DNA TGTGCCAGTAGCGGCAGGGGGCGGTCTAGCAATCAGCCCCAGCATTTT.

The chain links TRBV15 to TRBJ2-3, with D perhaps being TRBD1 or TRBD2 (5 bases each). CDR1 and CDR2 from the germline V gene are LNHNV and YYDKDF (reference sequence). The V and J ends lost 0 bases and 5 bases respectively, with 18 bases between them. This CDR3 contains 17 residues. This CDR3 is CATSRDARGRSGDTQYF. The CDR3 region has the DNA TGTGCCACCAGCAGAGATGCGAGGGGAAGGTCGGGAGATACGCAGTATTTT. Based on the CDR3 plus reference TRBV15 and TRBJ2-3, the full variable domain is DAMVIQNPRYQVTQFGKPVTLSCSQTLNHNVMYWYQQKSSQAPKLLFHYYDKDFNNEADTPDNFQSRRPNTSFCFLDIRSPGLGDTAMYLCATSRDARGRSGDTQYFGPGTRLTVL.

This clone was detected only a few times. This chain links TRBV29-1 with TRBJ1-2; D ambiguous. V was pared by 5 bases and J by 4 bases, with 14 bases between. This CDR3 spans 13 amino acids. The germline gives CDR1 SQVTM, CDR2 ANQGSEA. CDR3 in amino acids: CSVRASPIYGYTF. The CDR3 nucleotides are TGCAGCGTTCGGGCTTCCCCTATCTATGGCTACACCTTC.

Only one count was recorded for this clone. The rearrangement links TRBV30 to TRBJ1-1, with D possibly matching TRBD1 (5 bases). The CDR3 totals 13 residues. V dropped 3 bases and J dropped 7 bases, with 15 bases sitting between them. Looked up from germline, CDR1 is GTSNPN and CDR2 is SVGIG (reference sequence). DNA for the CDR3: TGTGCCTGGAGCCCACTCGGGGGTTTTGAAGCTTTCTTT. This sequence encodes CAWSPLGGFEAFF.

This rearrangement joins TRBV27 to TRBJ2-7, with a possible D match to TRBD2 (5 bases). This CDR3 has 12 residues. Germline V CDR1 and CDR2: MNHEY, SMNVEV (reference sequence). The V end lost 4 bases, the J end lost 2 bases, and 6 bases lay between the germline ends. In DNA, the CDR3 is TGTGCCAGCAGTTCGGGAACCTACGAGCAGTACTTC. Protein: CASSSGTYEQYF.

The sample holds one count of this clone. The chain joins TRBV6-1 to TRBJ1-5; TRBD1 is a possible D gene (5 bases). The ends were cut back, 2 bases at V and 1 base at J, with 12 bases in the middle. The CDR3 totals 16 residues. CDR1 and CDR2 from the germline V gene are MNHNS and SASEGT. For the CDR3, the DNA is TGTGCCAGCAGTGAATCGGGCAGGGTGAGCAATCAGCCCCAGCATTTT. Amino acid sequence: CASSESGRVSNQPQHF.

This chain connects TRBV14 to TRBJ1-2, with 9 bases aligning to TRBD1. The germline V gene encodes CDR1 SGHDN and CDR2 FVKESK. V was pared by 4 bases and J by 3 bases, with 6 bases of the junction left unmatched. CDR3 length: 15 amino acids. The CDR3: CASSPRTGEYYGYTF. The DNA of the CDR3 is TGTGCCAGCAGCCCACGGACAGGGGAATACTATGGCTACACCTTC.

The genes are TRBV28 and TRBJ1-4; D not resolved. The germline V gene has CDR1 MDHEN and CDR2 SYDVKM. V lost 5 bases, J lost 0 bases, and 10 bases lay in between. The length of the CDR3 is 15 residues. For the CDR3, the DNA is TGTGCCAGCAGTGCCGCCGGTGCAACTAATGAAAAACTGTTTTTT. This sequence encodes CASSAAGATNEKLFF.

The V call is TRBV9, the J call TRBJ2-2; 7 bases line up with TRBD2. From germline, CDR1 is SGDLS and CDR2 YYNGEE. There are 16 residues in the CDR3. V dropped 3 bases and J dropped 4; count of bases not matched to a gene: 9. This CDR3 is CASSASGGVSTGELFF. CDR3 in DNA: TGTGCCAGCAGCGCATCGGGGGGAGTGAGCACCGGGGAGCTGTTTTTT.

This chain links TRBV1 with TRBJ2-1; the listed D gene, TRBD2, was not tested against the DNA. TRBV1 is a known pseudogene. The CDR3 extends over 15 amino acids. CDR3 residues: CTSIAGGRGYNEQFF. CDR3 nucleotide sequence: TGCACCAGCATAGCGGGAGGGCGTGGCTACAATGAGCAGTTCTTC.

CDR3 bases: TGTGCCAGCAGTTCCCCCTCAAGGGGGTTGGCTGAAGCTTTCTTT. Translation gives CASSSPSRGLAEAFF. The chain carries TRBV28 and TRBJ1-1, with D perhaps matching TRBD1 (6 bases). The germline CDR1 and CDR2 sequences are MDHEN and SYDVKM. The ends were cut back, 4 bases at V and 6 bases at J, with 18 bases in the middle. This CDR3 is built from 15 residues.

CDR3 residues: CASTPRDQPSSSYNEQFF. CDR3 in DNA: TGCGCCAGCACCCCGCGGGACCAGCCCAGTAGCTCCTACAATGAGCAGTTCTTC. The chain is built from TRBV4-1 and TRBJ2-1; weak D call: TRBD2 (6 bases). Trimming cost V 7 bases and J 0 bases, with 22 bases left between them. This CDR3 spans 18 amino acids. Germline V gives CDR1 MGHRA, CDR2 YSYEKL.

The genes are TRBV6-5 and TRBJ1-1, with 7 bases aligning to TRBD1. V shed 5 bases and J 13 bases; nucleotides not matched to a gene: 7. Germline assignment: CDR1 MNHEY and CDR2 SVGAGI. The CDR3 spans 11 residues. CDR3 bases: TGTGCCAGCAGTAGCCAGGGGGAGGGTTTCTTT. Translating it yields CASSSQGEGFF.

The chain links TRBV28 to TRBJ2-1; 8 bases line up with TRBD2. Germline trimming cut 3 bases from V and 9 bases from J; bases unmatched to any gene: 13. CDR1 and CDR2 (germline): MDHEN, SYDVKM. This CDR3 is built from 16 residues. CDR3 nucleotide sequence: TGTGCCAGCAGTTTCCCTTCCGGGGAGCGGGAGAGTGAGCAGTTCTTC. It encodes CASSFPSGERESEQFF.

The chain is built from TRBV18 and TRBJ2-3; 8 nucleotides align to TRBD1. Trimming cost V 8 bases and J 0 bases; bases outside gene matches: 7. CDR1 KGHSH and CDR2 LQKENI come from the germline V gene. The CDR3 length is 15 residues. CDR3 sequence reads: CASTQTGDSTDTQYF. For the CDR3, the DNA is TGTGCCAGCACCCAGACAGGGGATAGCACAGATACGCAGTATTTT.

In regard to this clone: Additional DNA sequences in this sample encode the identical CDR3. The chain couples TRBV20-1 to TRBJ1-2; D is ambiguous. Germline V gene lookup returns CDR1 DFQATT and CDR2 SNEGSKA (reference sequence). V gave up 4 bases and J gave up 8 bases, with 11 bases separating them. This CDR3 has 11 amino acids. The CDR3, as DNA: TGCAGTGCTACAAGAGAGAGCGGCTACACCTTC. Its translation: CSATRESGYTF.